This T cell receptor beta chain was found in a study of T cell repertoires in cytomegalovirus infection. Whole-study context: As its CMV epitopes, the study selected recently identified HLA-C-restricted and well-studied HLA-B-restricted targets. Both a matching HLA type and CMV infection were indicated by public TCR beta signatures.

Remarks on this clonotype: Its antigen is currently unknown.

Study findings and constraints: HLA-C-restricted CMV-specific TCR beta clonotypes prevailed in the ex vivo response. Of the TCR beta families, the public ones yielded a cumulative frequency that identified carriers of CMV plus the relevant HLA.

TCRdb ran MiXCR on the reads and lists one entry per CDR3 protein. The profile shows about 400,000 distinct CDR3 sequences, roughly 34% of them singletons. The sequence derives from a human donor in good health (CMV status not recorded). Some clones in this sample may be carry-over from other donors' samples. The sample in question was cultured PBMCs, obtained from culture after CMV antigen stimulation.

The CDR3 loop reads CASSPAGTGDNGYTF. For the CDR3, the DNA is TGTGCCAGCAGTCCCGCCGGGACAGGGGACAATGGCTACACCTTC. V usage is TRBV28 and J usage is TRBJ1-2; 10 nucleotides align to TRBD1. The CDR3 extends over 15 amino acids. Germline-derived CDR1 and CDR2 are MDHEN and SYDVKM. V was clipped by 5 bases and J by 6 bases; unmatched bases: 9.